One sample yielded the 31 T cell receptor beta chains listed below, sequenced in a study of OX40 agonist ivuxolimab in advanced cancers. Libraries were prepared through the immunoSEQ multiplex PCR assay. In its TCRdb copy, this immuneACCESS table keeps in-frame sequences only and misses some clones. Where compared with another copy, unresolved V genes explain less than half of these, and the others have no known cause. In this sample the table shows tens of thousands of clones, over 80% of which occur a single time. Of the sample, approximately 25% is held by the ten largest clones. The sample was CD4+ or CD8+ T cells sorted from blood, taken in a trial of the OX40 agonist ivuxolimab. These receptors came from an adult with an advanced solid tumor such as melanoma, head and neck, liver or kidney cancer.

The chain combines TRBV7-2 with TRBJ1-2, with D possibly matching TRBD1 (6 bases). CDR1 SGHTA and CDR2 FQGNSA come from the germline V gene. The CDR3 is made up of 12 amino acids. With 4 bases removed from V and 7 bases from J, the gap between germline ends came to 10 bases. The CDR3 reads CASSWGQVGYTF. The CDR3 nucleotides are TGTGCCAGCAGCTGGGGACAAGTTGGCTACACCTTC. The full variable domain, its missing parts supplied by reference TRBV7-2 and TRBJ1-2, is GAGVSQSPSNKVTEKGKDVELRCDPISGHTALYWYRQSLGQGLEFLIYFQGNSAPDKSGLPSDRFSAERTGGSVSTLTIQRTQQEDSAVYLCASSWGQVGYTFGSGTRLTVV.

The chain is built from TRBV19 and TRBJ1-5; tentative D call: TRBD1 (5 bases). V shed 1 base and J shed 5 bases, with 9 bases lying between them. The CDR3 length is 14 residues. Germline-derived CDR1 and CDR2 are LNHDA and SQIVND (reference sequence). CDR3 nucleotides: TGTGCCAGTAGTATAGGGCCGGGGGATCAGCCCCAGCATTTT. This encodes CASSIGPGDQPQHF.

With respect to this clone: The sample has other DNA sequences that encode this CDR3 too. The chain joins TRBV9 to TRBJ2-1; 9 bases agree with TRBD2. With V trimmed by 0 bases and J by 3 bases, 4 bases remained unmatched. The CDR3 runs to 16 residues. Germline V lookup: CDR1 SGDLS, CDR2 YYNGEE. The CDR3 region has the DNA TGTGCCAGCAGCGTAGGTCTAGCGGGGCTCTACAATGAGCAGTTCTTC. It yields the protein CASSVGLAGLYNEQFF.

This clone was seen only once. Other DNA sequences in the sample encode the same CDR3. The chain joins TRBV27 to TRBJ2-1, with 12 bases fitting TRBD2. The V gene end was trimmed by 9 bases and the J gene end by 4 bases; junction bases not matched to a gene: 7. The V gene's germline CDR1 is MNHEY and CDR2 SMNVEV (reference sequence). The CDR3 is 15 amino acids. The CDR3, as DNA: TGTGCCAGTTCTCTGGGGACTAGCGGGTACAATGAGCAGTTCTTC. Translating gives CASSLGTSGYNEQFF.

J is TRBJ1-3 and V is TRBV7-8; weak D call: TRBD1 (6 bases). CDR3 size: 15 residues. Trimming stripped 4 bases from V and 1 base from J, with 11 bases between. CDR1 is SGHVS, CDR2 FQNEAQ, per germline. The CDR3 nucleotides read TGTGCCAGCAGCTCAACCAGGGGTTCTGGAAACACCATATATTTT. Translation: CASSSTRGSGNTIYF.

The V call is TRBV27, the J call TRBJ1-3; D is ambiguous. The CDR3 is 15 residues long. V lost 6 bases and J 0 bases, leaving 12 bases between the germline ends. Germline V CDR1 and CDR2: MNHEY, SMNVEV (reference sequence). For the CDR3, the DNA is TGTGCCAGCAGCCTAACAGCCAGCTCTGGAAACACCATATATTTT. Encoded protein: CASSLTASSGNTIYF.

J is TRBJ2-1 and V is TRBV15; 8 bases line up with TRBD2. From germline, CDR1 is LNHNV and CDR2 YYDKDF (reference sequence). The CDR3 totals 15 residues. With V trimmed by 6 bases and J by 6 bases, 10 bases remained unmatched. Here the CDR3 reads CATRKAGEGGNEQFF. As DNA, the CDR3 is TGTGCCACCAGGAAAGCGGGAGAGGGCGGCAATGAGCAGTTCTTC.

The chain recombines TRBV13 with TRBJ1-1, with D possibly matching TRBD1 (5 bases). Trimming pared 4 bases from V and 2 bases from J, leaving 20 bases between. The CDR3 length is 17 residues. The V gene's germline CDR1 is PRHDT and CDR2 FYEKMQ (reference sequence). CDR3 coding DNA: TGTGCCAGCAGCTCCGTGCGCTTACGGGGCACAAACACTGAAGCTTTCTTT. This sequence encodes CASSSVRLRGTNTEAFF.

This chain uses TRBV30 with TRBJ2-7; D perhaps matches TRBD1 (7 bases). The CDR3 extends over 13 amino acids. V was cut by 5 bases and J by 10 bases, with 21 bases left in between. Germline assignment: CDR1 GTSNPN and CDR2 SVGIG (reference sequence). This CDR3 is CAWEEGQSVGQYF. The CDR3 coding sequence is TGTGCCTGGGAGGAGGGACAGTCCGTCGGACAGTACTTC.

The chain is built from TRBV2 and TRBJ2-7, with D unresolved. V was clipped by 7 bases and J by 5 bases, with 3 bases between them. CDR1 and CDR2 from the germline V gene are SNHLY and FYNNEI. The CDR3 loop spans 9 amino acids. This CDR3 reads CASNNEQYF. CDR3 DNA sequence: TGTGCCAGCAACAACGAGCAGTACTTC. The variable domain in full, with the rest retrieved from reference TRBV2 and TRBJ2-7, is EPEVTQTPSHQVTQMGQEVILRCVPISNHLYFYWYRQILGQKVEFLVSFYNNEISEKSEIFDDQFSVERPDGSNFTLKIRSTKLEDSAMYFCASNNEQYFGPGTRLTVT.

The chain is built from TRBV6-5 and TRBJ2-7; D gene unclear. The V gene's germline CDR1 is MNHEY and CDR2 SVGAGI. The CDR3 has 14 amino acids. V gave up 2 bases and J gave up 4 bases, with 12 bases separating them. The CDR3 is CASSYRPDLYEQYF. The CDR3 region has the DNA TGTGCCAGCAGTTACCGGCCTGACTTATACGAGCAGTACTTC.

The chain uses TRBV28 and TRBJ2-3, with TRBD1 matching over 10 bases. J lost 5 bases, V lost 5 bases, and 4 bases had no gene match. This CDR3 has 14 residues. The V gene's germline CDR1 is MDHEN and CDR2 SYDVKM. CDR3: CASSIDRGQDTQYF. Here the CDR3 DNA reads TGTGCCAGCAGTATAGACAGGGGGCAAGATACGCAGTATTTT.

This chain links TRBV25-1 with TRBJ2-7, with TRBD2 matching 14 bases. In germline, CDR1 is MGHDK, CDR2 SYGVNS. The CDR3 totals 18 residues. The trim removed 3 bases at V and 3 bases at J, leaving 10 bases unmatched. The DNA of the CDR3 is TGTGCCAGCAGTGACTCGGGACTAGCGGGAGTTTTTGACTACGAGCAGTACTTC. Protein product: CASSDSGLAGVFDYEQYF.

The chain carries TRBV7-6 and TRBJ2-3; the D gene is possibly TRBD1 (6 bases). Germline V gives CDR1 SGHVS, CDR2 FNYEAQ. With 5 bases removed from V and 1 base from J, the gap between germline ends came to 16 bases. CDR3 length: 16 amino acids. Here the CDR3 DNA reads TGTGCCAGCAGCCCATTTTTGGGGGCCGGCACAGATACGCAGTATTTT. Its translation: CASSPFLGAGTDTQYF.

The chain combines TRBV5-5 with TRBJ2-3; the D is unclear. Deletions cut 0 bases from V and 2 bases from J, with 7 bases between. CDR1 and CDR2 from the germline V gene are SGHKS and YYEKEE (reference sequence). CDR3 length: 14 amino acids. CDR3 region: CASSLVSVTDTQYF. CDR3 DNA: TGTGCCAGCAGCTTGGTTTCTGTCACAGATACGCAGTATTTT.

This chain joins TRBV9 and TRBJ2-3; possible D gene TRBD2, 6 bases. This CDR3 is 16 amino acids long. Germline values: CDR1 SGDLS, CDR2 YYNGEE. Trimming shortened V by 6 bases and J by 2 bases, and 19 bases separated the two germline ends. CDR3: CASNLGGDSYTDTQYF. In DNA form, the CDR3 reads TGTGCCAGCAACCTGGGGGGTGACTCCTACACAGATACGCAGTATTTT. The entire variable domain, with the rest obtained from reference TRBV9 and TRBJ2-3, is as follows: DSGVTQTPKHLITATGQRVTLRCSPRSGDLSVYWYQQSLDQGLQFLIQYYNGEERAKGNILERFSAQQFPDLHSELNLSSLELGDSALYFCASNLGGDSYTDTQYFGPGTRLTVL.

The CDR3 is CASSPIPEGGEQYF. CDR3 nucleotide sequence: TGTGCCAGCAGCCCTATACCCGAGGGAGGCGAGCAGTACTTC. V gene TRBV27 combines with J gene TRBJ2-7, with D tentatively TRBD2 (6 bases). Trimming pared 6 bases from V and 6 bases from J, leaving 18 bases between. Per germline, CDR1 MNHEY and CDR2 SMNVEV (reference sequence). The CDR3 loop spans 14 amino acids.

This chain connects TRBV5-1 to TRBJ2-3, with a weak D call TRBD2 (5 bases). Germline values: CDR1 SGHRS, CDR2 YFSETQ. CDR3 length: 23 residues. Trimming stripped 1 base from V and 2 bases from J, with 35 bases between. In nucleotides, the CDR3 is TGCGCCAGCAGCTTGCGTGGTGGCGGGTCCAATATATTCTATACAGCCCCCACAGATACGCAGTATTTT. Encoded protein: CASSLRGGGSNIFYTAPTDTQYF.

This chain joins TRBV7-9 and TRBJ1-2; D is possibly TRBD1 (5 bases). This CDR3 contains 13 residues. Germline V gene sequence: CDR1 SEHNR, CDR2 FQNEAQ (reference sequence). Trimming cost V 2 bases and J 7 bases, with 11 bases left between them. This CDR3 reads CASSLRVGAGYTF. CDR3 nucleotide sequence: TGTGCCAGCAGCTTACGGGTAGGGGCTGGCTACACCTTC.

The chain recombines TRBV6-5 with TRBJ1-5; 8 bases fit TRBD1. The V gene's germline CDR1 is MNHEY and CDR2 SVGAGI. V lost 5 bases and J lost 6; bases outside the gene matches: 9. The CDR3 contains 15 residues. CDR3 region: CASSPRTGSSQPQHF. DNA of the CDR3: TGTGCCAGCAGTCCCCGGACAGGGTCTTCTCAGCCCCAGCATTTT.

The V and J genes are TRBV4-3 and TRBJ2-2, with no clear D. The V gene's germline CDR1 is LGHNA and CDR2 YSLEER. The germline V and J ends were trimmed by 0 bases and 6 bases, with 17 bases remaining between them. The CDR3 has 17 amino acids. This chain's CDR3 is CASSQDLAGNLAGELFF. CDR3 nucleotides: TGCGCCAGCAGCCAAGATCTGGCAGGTAATCTCGCCGGGGAGCTGTTTTTT.

V and J are TRBV5-6 and TRBJ2-2; D possibly matches TRBD1 or TRBD2 (5 bases each). CDR3 size: 14 residues. The V and J ends lost 0 bases and 6 bases respectively, with 9 bases between them. In germline, CDR1 is SGHDT, CDR2 YYEEEE. This CDR3 is CASSLAGTAGELFF. For the CDR3, the DNA is TGTGCCAGCAGCTTGGCTGGGACGGCCGGGGAGCTGTTTTTT. Full variable domain (remainder filled in from reference TRBV5-6 and TRBJ2-2): DAGVTQSPTHLIKTRGQQVTLRCSPKSGHDTVSWYQQALGQGPQFIFQYYEEEERQRGNFPDRFSGHQFPNYSSELNVNALLLGDSALYLCASSLAGTAGELFFGEGSRLTVL.

V is TRBV25-1 and J is TRBJ2-3, with 14 bases lining up with TRBD2. This CDR3 contains 16 residues. V lost 4 bases and J lost 6; bases outside the gene matches: 6. The germline gives CDR1 MGHDK, CDR2 SYGVNS. The CDR3 is CASSGLAGGQLDTQYF. The CDR3 coding sequence is TGTGCCAGCAGTGGACTAGCGGGAGGGCAACTGGATACGCAGTATTTT.

The chain has TRBV7-9 and TRBJ2-5; TRBD2 matches 7 bases. CDR3 length: 19 amino acids. The J segment lost 1 base and the V segment lost 2 bases, leaving 16 bases of the junction unmatched. Germline values: CDR1 SEHNR, CDR2 FQNEAQ (reference sequence). The CDR3 coding sequence is TGTGCCAGCAGCTTACCCACTAAGCCGTCACTAGCGCTCCAAGAGACCCAGTACTTC. This encodes CASSLPTKPSLALQETQYF.

The chain recombines TRBV7-9 with TRBJ2-1; 11 nucleotides agree with TRBD2. This CDR3 spans 15 amino acids. The trim removed 1 base at V and 8 bases at J, leaving 4 bases unmatched. CDR1 is SEHNR, CDR2 FQNEAQ, per germline (reference sequence). CDR3 loop: CASSLVAGGPDEQFF. CDR3 nucleotides: TGTGCCAGCAGCTTAGTAGCGGGAGGGCCGGATGAGCAGTTCTTC.

The rearrangement links TRBV5-4 to TRBJ2-1; D is unresolved. CDR1 SGHNT and CDR2 YYREEE come from the germline V gene (reference sequence). The CDR3 contains 13 residues. V was trimmed by 1 base and J by 5 bases, leaving 7 bases between them. CDR3 in amino acids: CASSLSGDNEQFF. The CDR3 nucleotides read TGTGCCAGCAGCTTGTCTGGGGACAATGAGCAGTTCTTC.

V and J are TRBV30 and TRBJ2-7; perhaps TRBD2 as D (5 bases). The CDR3 spans 12 residues. The germline gives CDR1 GTSNPN, CDR2 SVGIG (reference sequence). Trimming removed 4 bases from V and 0 bases from J, with 7 bases in between. CDR3 nucleotides: TGTGCCTGGAAGCGGAGCTCCTACGAGCAGTACTTC. It specifies CAWKRSSYEQYF.

The genes are TRBV15 and TRBJ2-3; 7 bases are shared with TRBD1. Trimming removed 0 bases from V and 4 bases from J; junction bases left unmatched: 4. This CDR3 comprises 15 residues. Germline V gene lookup returns CDR1 LNHNV and CDR2 YYDKDF (reference sequence). The CDR3 sequence: CATSRDRGLADTQYF. CDR3 DNA sequence: TGTGCCACCAGCAGAGACAGGGGGTTGGCAGATACGCAGTATTTT.

This clone was seen a single time. The rearrangement links TRBV9 to TRBJ1-2; TRBD1 might be the D (5 bases). This CDR3 has 14 residues. V was pared by 0 bases and J by 6 bases, with 12 bases between. In germline, CDR1 is SGDLS, CDR2 YYNGEE. The CDR3 bases are TGTGCCAGCAGCGTAGGGGACTCGGCAAATGGCTACACCTTC. Its translation: CASSVGDSANGYTF.

The rearrangement uses TRBV28 and TRBJ1-5; D uncertain. CDR1 MDHEN and CDR2 SYDVKM come from the germline V gene. The CDR3 is 14 amino acids. V was trimmed by 5 bases and J by 7 bases, leaving 15 bases between them. CDR3 loop: CASSQVLGVQPQHF. For the CDR3, the DNA is TGTGCCAGCAGTCAGGTCTTAGGAGTGCAGCCCCAGCATTTT.

This sequence joins TRBV9 and TRBJ2-7, with a possible D match to TRBD1 (5 bases). Germline-derived CDR1 and CDR2 are SGDLS and YYNGEE. V lost 2 bases and J lost 0, with 9 bases in between. This CDR3 comprises 14 residues. The CDR3 DNA reads as TGTGCCAGCAGCGTCGGTGACAGCTCCTACGAGCAGTACTTC. The encoded protein is CASSVGDSSYEQYF.